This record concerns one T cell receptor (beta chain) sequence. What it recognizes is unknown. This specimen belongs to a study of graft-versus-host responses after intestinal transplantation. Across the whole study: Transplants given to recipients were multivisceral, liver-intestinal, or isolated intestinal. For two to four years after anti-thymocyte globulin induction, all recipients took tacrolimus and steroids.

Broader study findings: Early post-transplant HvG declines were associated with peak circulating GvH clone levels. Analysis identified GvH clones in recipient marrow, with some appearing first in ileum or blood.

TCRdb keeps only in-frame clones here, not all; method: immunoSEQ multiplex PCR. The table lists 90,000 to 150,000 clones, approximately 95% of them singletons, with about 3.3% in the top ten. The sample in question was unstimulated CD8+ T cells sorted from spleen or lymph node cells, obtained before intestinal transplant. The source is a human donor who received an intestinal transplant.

The CDR3 DNA reads TGCGCCAGCAGCCAAGAGGGGGACTCAGGGGAGACCCAGTACTTC. Encoded protein: CASSQEGDSGETQYF. This chain uses TRBV4-3 with TRBJ2-5, with D possibly matching TRBD2 (6 bases). Germline V gene data show CDR1 as LGHNA and CDR2 as YSLEER. V was cut by 0 bases and J by 5 bases, with 13 bases left in between. The CDR3 length is 15 residues.